The 20 T cell receptor beta chains given below trace back to one sample, sequenced in a study of CD8 T cells in ankylosing spondylitis (dated by TCRdb to about 2017). General findings and caveats noted by the study authors: A TCR beta motif made up of roughly eight highly homologous amino acid variants appeared to be characteristic of blood from ankylosing spondylitis patients.

No antigen is known for these receptors. Receptor amplification or capture employed 5' RACE. Sequenced on an Illumina HiSeq 2500. TCRdb itself trimmed the public reads at Q25 with fastp, ran MiXCR and retained productive beta chains. Each CDR3 protein appears once, grouped with its most common genes and DNA. The sample table shows 450,000 to 550,000 distinct CDR3 sequences, and about 5.7% are seen once. The ten largest clones capture 3% to 4.5% of the sample. Material: blood, either unsorted or a sorted T cell fraction (not recorded which). The receptors originated from a male donor with ankylosing spondylitis.

In this sample, this clonotype turned up many times. The chain recombines TRBV20-1 with TRBJ2-7, with unresolved D. This CDR3 has 13 amino acids. V lost 1 base, J lost 3 bases, and 10 bases lay in between. In germline, CDR1 is DFQATT, CDR2 SNEGSKA (reference sequence). Written as DNA, the CDR3 is TGCAGTGCTAGAGGCCAGGCCGACTACGAGCAGTACTTC. It codes for CSARGQADYEQYF.

This clonotype was recorded at least ten times. The CDR3 here is CASSWRGSEAFF. For the CDR3, the DNA is TGTGCCAGCAGTTGGCGGGGTAGTGAAGCTTTCTTT. The chain has TRBV6-2 or TRBV6-3 and TRBJ1-1; D unresolved. Trimming shortened V by 4 bases and J by 7 bases, and 10 bases separated the two germline ends. The germline gives CDR1 MNHEY, CDR2 SVGEGT. The CDR3 extends over 12 amino acids.

This clonotype was detected ten times or more. This chain uses TRBV4-2 with TRBJ2-3; 9 bases map to TRBD2. Germline CDR1 is LGHNA and CDR2 is YNFKEQ. The CDR3 extends over 17 amino acids. Germline trimming cut 1 base from V and 6 bases from J; bases unmatched to any gene: 11. For the CDR3, the DNA is TGTGCCAGCAGCCAAGGGGTAGCGGGAGCTACGGGGGATACGCAGTATTTT. Translated: CASSQGVAGATGDTQYF.

This clonotype has a count of ten or more. The rearrangement links TRBV10-1 to TRBJ2-1, with TRBD2 identical over 7 bases. V trimming: 1 base; J trimming: 5 bases; junction bases outside the gene matches: 5. The CDR3 spans 15 residues. Per germline, CDR1 WNHNN and CDR2 SYGVQD (reference sequence). In nucleotides, the CDR3 is TGCGCCAGCAGTGAGTGGGACGGGAGGAACAATGAGCAGTTCTTC. Protein product: CASSEWDGRNNEQFF.

This clonotype was detected ten times or more. V usage is TRBV20-1 and J usage is TRBJ1-5; 9 positions agree with TRBD1. Germline lookup yields CDR1 DFQATT and CDR2 SNEGSKA (reference sequence). This CDR3 has 14 amino acids. Unmatched junction bases numbered 3, after V lost 1 base and J lost 5 bases. CDR3 in amino acids: CSARGRTGDQPQHF. CDR3 DNA: TGCAGTGCTAGAGGGAGGACAGGGGATCAGCCCCAGCATTTT.

This clonotype has ten or more counts. The J gene is TRBJ2-1, the V gene TRBV12-3 or TRBV12-4; D is perhaps TRBD2 (6 bases). Trimming removed 3 bases at V and 4 bases at J, with 28 bases between. This CDR3 is built from 20 residues. CDR3 sequence: CASSFDPGTQGVLRYNEQFF. Here the CDR3 DNA reads TGTGCCAGCAGTTTCGATCCGGGGACTCAAGGGGTCCTGCGATACAATGAGCAGTTCTTC.

This clonotype was found a few times. The genes are TRBV18 and TRBJ2-1, with a weak D call TRBD2 (6 bases). Per the germline V gene, CDR1 is KGHSH and CDR2 is LQKENI. This CDR3 is 14 amino acids long. Trimming pared 6 bases from V and 0 bases from J, leaving 9 bases between. DNA of the CDR3: TGTGCCAGCTCGTGGGGGGACTCCTACAATGAGCAGTTCTTC. Translating gives CASSWGDSYNEQFF.

This rearrangement joins TRBV12-3 or TRBV12-4 to TRBJ2-1; possible D gene TRBD2, 7 bases. V was cut by 7 bases and J by 4 bases, with 17 bases left in between. This CDR3 is 15 amino acids long. Written as DNA, the CDR3 is TGTGCCAGCACTAGCCGGCGGGGGCCGTACAATGAGCAGTTCTTC. Protein sequence: CASTSRRGPYNEQFF.

This clonotype has ten or more counts. The chain recombines TRBV7-9 with TRBJ2-5; D not resolved. CDR3 length: 14 residues. CDR1 is SEHNR and CDR2 is FQNEAQ in the germline V gene (reference sequence). V was shortened by 2 bases and J by 4 bases, with 11 bases between the two germline ends. This CDR3 is CASSLSSRRETQYF. The CDR3 DNA follows: TGTGCCAGCAGCTTAAGTTCGCGGCGAGAGACCCAGTACTTC.

This clonotype has a count of ten or more. The CDR3 protein is CSAWDSNSYEQYF. As DNA, the CDR3 is TGCAGTGCGTGGGACAGTAACTCCTACGAGCAGTACTTC. The chain uses TRBV20-1 and TRBJ2-7; 7 bases match TRBD1. Germline loops: CDR1 DFQATT, CDR2 SNEGSKA (reference sequence). CDR3 length: 13 residues. The V gene end was trimmed by 6 bases and the J gene end by 0 bases; junction bases not matched to a gene: 5.

This clonotype was recorded at least ten times. The CDR3: CASSVQGSSGNTIYF. DNA for the CDR3: TGTGCCAGCAGCGTACAGGGTAGCTCTGGAAACACCATATATTTT. The chain links TRBV9 to TRBJ1-3; possibly TRBD1 for D (5 bases). CDR1 and CDR2 from the germline V gene are SGDLS and YYNGEE. The CDR3 spans 15 residues. Trimming stripped 1 base from V and 0 bases from J, with 8 bases between.

This clonotype was counted ten times or more. The V and J genes are TRBV15 and TRBJ1-5; no firm D call. With 3 bases removed from V and 5 bases from J, the gap between germline ends came to 17 bases. The CDR3 covers 16 residues. Germline assignment: CDR1 LNHNV and CDR2 YYDKDF (reference sequence). The CDR3 is CATSSPGWSEHQPQHF. CDR3 sequence (DNA): TGTGCCACCAGCAGCCCCGGTTGGTCGGAGCATCAGCCCCAGCATTTT.

Ten or more counts support this clonotype. This chain connects TRBV11-3 to TRBJ2-3, with 7 positions matching TRBD2. The CDR3 covers 15 residues. Germline trimming cut 4 bases from V and 4 bases from J; bases unmatched to any gene: 8. Germline V gives CDR1 SGHNT, CDR2 YENEEA. The CDR3 DNA follows: TGTGCCAGCAGCTCCCGTCAGGGAGGGGCAGATACGCAGTATTTT. It yields the protein CASSSRQGGADTQYF.

The V gene is TRBV6-2 or TRBV6-3, the J gene TRBJ1-6, with TRBD1 as a possible D gene (6 bases). Germline CDR1 is MNHEY and CDR2 is SVGEGT. Trimming pared 6 bases from V and 7 bases from J, leaving 22 bases between. The CDR3 is 17 amino acids. This chain's CDR3 is CASSLIALTGRNSPLHF. For the CDR3, the DNA is TGTGCCAGCAGCCTGATCGCCTTGACAGGCCGGAATTCACCCCTCCACTTT.

This clonotype was seen a handful of times. The chain is built from TRBV4-3 and TRBJ2-1; 9 bases map to TRBD1. The J segment lost 9 bases and the V segment lost 3 bases, leaving 6 bases of the junction unmatched. The CDR3 is 14 amino acids. Germline assignment: CDR1 LGHNA and CDR2 YSLEER. The CDR3, as DNA: TGCGCCAGCAGCCATGGGACAGGGTTTTCTGAGCAGTTCTTC. Residues: CASSHGTGFSEQFF.

Many counts were recorded for this clonotype. This rearrangement joins TRBV5-1 to TRBJ2-3, with D uncertain. Trimming shortened V by 3 bases and J by 2 bases, and 10 bases separated the two germline ends. From germline, CDR1 is SGHRS and CDR2 YFSETQ. The CDR3 loop spans 14 amino acids. The CDR3 DNA sequence: TGCGCCAGCAGCTCTAGTGGCCTCACAGATACGCAGTATTTT. As protein: CASSSSGLTDTQYF.

The J gene is TRBJ1-2, the V gene TRBV3-1; 8 bases map to TRBD1. V lost 0 bases and J lost 7; bases outside the gene matches: 7. The CDR3 has 15 residues. Germline loops: CDR1 LGHDT, CDR2 YNNKEL (reference sequence). CDR3 loop: CASSQDVNRGSGYTF. In DNA form, the CDR3 reads TGTGCCAGCAGCCAAGACGTTAACAGGGGGTCTGGCTACACCTTC.

This clonotype was seen repeatedly, ten times or more. This chain links TRBV5-1 with TRBJ1-1, with TRBD1 as a possible D gene (5 bases). The V gene lost 2 bases and the J gene lost 6 bases, with 11 bases spanning the gap. Per the germline V gene, CDR1 is SGHRS and CDR2 is YFSETQ. This CDR3 spans 13 amino acids. This CDR3 is CASSFGAGPEAFF. In nucleotides, the CDR3 is TGCGCCAGCAGCTTTGGGGCAGGCCCTGAAGCTTTCTTT.

This clonotype was counted many times. The J gene is TRBJ2-3, the V gene TRBV10-3; tentatively, D is TRBD2 (6 bases). The CDR3 is 19 residues long. Trimming took off 1 base at V and 2 bases at J, with 22 bases between the two ends. Germline V gene lookup returns CDR1 ENHRY and CDR2 SYGVKD. The DNA for the CDR3 is TGTGCCATCAGTGAGTTTGGGGGAGGCCGAACTAAAAACACAGATACGCAGTATTTT. As protein: CAISEFGGGRTKNTDTQYF.

This sequence joins TRBV27 and TRBJ2-4; D is uncertain. This CDR3 is 17 amino acids long. Germline CDR1 and CDR2: MNHEY and SMNVEV (reference sequence). V lost 3 bases and J lost 0, with 15 bases in between. CDR3 coding DNA: TGTGCCAGCAGTTTTCTAGGGCCGGGCGGAGCCAAAAACATTCAGTACTTC. This gives the protein CASSFLGPGGAKNIQYF.